The 18 T cell receptor beta chains below come from one sample, sequenced in a study of read filtering for tumor transcriptome and immune sequencing. The library was built from about 0.4 ug RNA with molecular barcoded adaptors for alpha/delta and beta/gamma chains. TCRdb reanalysed the reads using MiXCR and keeps one entry per CDR3 protein. The sample lists under 35,000 distinct CDR3 sequences, 15% to 20% occurring once. Material: a population of CD138-negative cells sorted from bone marrow. The source of these receptors is a donor aged 40 or older with multiple myeloma.

Ten or more counts support this clonotype. The J gene is TRBJ2-3, the V gene TRBV11-2; D is perhaps TRBD2 (6 bases). The germline V gene has CDR1 SGHAT and CDR2 FQNNGV. Between the trimmed V and J ends, which lost 2 bases and 0 bases, there was a span of 9 bases. The CDR3 runs 15 residues. CDR3 in DNA: TGTGCCAGCAGCTTAAGGCGGGGTAGCACAGATACGCAGTATTTT. Translating gives CASSLRRGSTDTQYF.

This clonotype came up a few times. This chain joins TRBV19 and TRBJ2-5; D gene unclear. CDR3 length equals 16 residues. Germline values: CDR1 LNHDA, CDR2 SQIVND (reference sequence). The V and J ends lost 6 bases and 1 base respectively, with 18 bases between them. The chain's CDR3 is CASSPYGGYGQETQYF. In DNA form, the CDR3 reads TGTGCCAGTAGCCCTTATGGCGGATACGGCCAAGAGACCCAGTACTTC.

This clonotype came up many times. V and J are TRBV6-5 and TRBJ2-7; 10 nucleotides agree with TRBD2. Losses at the gene ends were 2 bases for V and 6 bases for J; bases not matched to a gene: 7. CDR1 is MNHEY and CDR2 is SVGAGI in the germline V gene. This CDR3 is 15 amino acids long. This CDR3 is CASSYDLAGVGEQYF. Written as DNA, the CDR3 is TGTGCCAGCAGTTACGACCTAGCGGGAGTAGGCGAGCAGTACTTC.

In regard to this clonotype: The CDR3 does not close with the conserved phenylalanine or tryptophan, likely indicating a read error. The chain's CDR3 is CSVNPKTPDEQFL. The CDR3 bases are TGCAGCGTCAATCCTAAGACCCCCGATGAGCAGTTCCTC. The chain joins TRBV29-1 to TRBJ2-1; unclear D gene. The V gene's germline CDR1 is SQVTM and CDR2 ANQGSEA. V lost 6 bases and J lost 8, with 17 bases in between. CDR3 length equals 13 residues.

This clonotype was observed many times. V usage is TRBV2 and J usage is TRBJ2-1; TRBD2 might be the D (7 bases). The CDR3 contains 14 residues. CDR1 is SNHLY, CDR2 FYNNEI, per germline. The ends were cut back, 3 bases at V and 8 bases at J, with 14 bases in the middle. The CDR3 DNA follows: TGTGCCAGCAGTGAGGCGGGGGCCGAGGATGAGCAGTTCTTC. Amino acids: CASSEAGAEDEQFF.

Many counts were recorded for this clonotype. The rearrangement links TRBV30 to TRBJ1-2; D call uncertain. Germline V gene data show CDR1 as GTSNPN and CDR2 as SVGIG (reference sequence). This CDR3 has 13 amino acids. Trimming took off 3 bases at V and 8 bases at J, with 16 bases between the two ends. CDR3 DNA: TGTGCCTGGAGGGTAGCCGGGTCTCAAGGCTACACCTTC. Amino acids: CAWRVAGSQGYTF.

This clonotype was detected many times. CDR3: CASRALAGAQFYNEQFF. CDR3 bases: TGTGCCAGTAGAGCACTAGCGGGGGCCCAATTCTACAATGAGCAGTTCTTC. The chain employs TRBV19 and TRBJ2-1; 11 nucleotides match TRBD2. Germline CDR1 LNHDA, CDR2 SQIVND (reference sequence). Trimming took 6 bases from V and 3 from J; bases not matched to a gene: 10. This CDR3 spans 17 amino acids.

This clonotype was detected many times. DNA for the CDR3: TGTGCCAGCAGTTTGCGGAACCCGGATACGCAGTATTTT. Translated: CASSLRNPDTQYF. The chain uses TRBV28 and TRBJ2-3, with unresolved D. CDR1 and CDR2 from the germline V gene are MDHEN and SYDVKM. V was trimmed by 3 bases and J by 6 bases, leaving 10 bases between them. This CDR3 is 13 amino acids long. Full variable domain (rest looked up from reference TRBV28 and TRBJ2-3): DVKVTQSSRYLVKRTGEKVFLECVQDMDHENMFWYRQDPGLGLRLIYFSYDVKMKEKGDIPEGYSVSREKKERFSLILESASTNQTSMYLCASSLRNPDTQYFGPGTRLTVL.

This clonotype has a count of ten or more. The rearrangement links TRBV5-1 to TRBJ2-3; D is possibly TRBD1 (5 bases). Germline assignment: CDR1 SGHRS and CDR2 YFSETQ. The CDR3 is 15 residues long. With 2 bases removed from V and 0 bases from J, the gap between germline ends came to 10 bases. Here the CDR3 DNA reads TGCGCCAGCAGCTTTGGACAAACAAGCACAGATACGCAGTATTTT. The encoded protein is CASSFGQTSTDTQYF.

This clonotype showed up just a few times. It may be a read error: a sequence one base away is much more abundant. This chain uses TRBV20-1 with TRBJ2-1; D unresolved. Germline CDR1 DFQATT, CDR2 SNEGSKA (reference sequence). This CDR3 is built from 11 residues. Written as DNA, the CDR3 is TGCAGTGCTAATTTTCTCAATAAGCAGTTCTTC. Protein sequence: CSANFLNKQFF.

Concerning this clonotype: A read error is possible here, since a much larger clone lies one base away. This rearrangement joins TRBV27 to TRBJ2-7, with 8 bases aligning to TRBD1. Germline CDR1 and CDR2: MNHEY and SMNVEV (reference sequence). The length of the CDR3 is 13 residues. The ends lost 6 bases at V and 6 bases at J; junction bases unmatched: 7. The DNA for the CDR3 is TGTGCCAGCAGCCCGGACAGGGACTTCGAGCAGTACTTC. It specifies CASSPDRDFEQYF.

This clonotype has a count of ten or more. The genes are TRBV5-1 and TRBJ2-3; tentative D call: TRBD2 (5 bases). Germline CDR1 and CDR2: SGHRS and YFSETQ. CDR3 length: 16 residues. V was pared by 0 bases and J by 4 bases, with 15 bases between. This chain's CDR3 is CASSLEQQVRADTQYF. In DNA, the CDR3 is TGCGCCAGCAGCTTGGAACAGCAGGTGAGGGCAGATACGCAGTATTTT.

This clonotype was seen many times. The gene calls are TRBV27 and TRBJ1-5; D possibly corresponds to TRBD1 (5 bases). The CDR3 runs 15 residues. Trimming stripped 6 bases from V and 2 bases from J, with 14 bases between. The V gene's germline CDR1 is MNHEY and CDR2 SMNVEV (reference sequence). CDR3 loop: CASRLRGGGNQPQHF. In DNA form, the CDR3 reads TGTGCCAGCAGATTACGGGGCGGAGGCAATCAGCCCCAGCATTTT.

This clonotype was observed many times. The V call is TRBV6-1, the J call TRBJ2-7; TRBD1 might be the D (6 bases). Germline loops: CDR1 MNHNS, CDR2 SASEGT. The V and J ends lost 2 bases and 2 bases respectively, with 13 bases between them. The CDR3 length is 15 residues. The CDR3 DNA reads TGTGCCAGCAGTGAATCCGGCCGGACAGCCTACGAGCAGTACTTC. Protein: CASSESGRTAYEQYF.

At least ten counts were recorded for this clonotype. The chain is built from TRBV6-5 and TRBJ1-5; D gene uncertain. With 6 bases removed from V and 3 bases from J, the gap between germline ends came to 9 bases. CDR3 size: 13 residues. Germline CDR1 and CDR2: MNHEY and SVGAGI. CDR3 in DNA: TGTGCCAGCAGAGTCGGCCTCAATCAGCCCCAGCATTTT. Protein: CASRVGLNQPQHF.

This clonotype is labeled medium-sized. The CDR3 is CASSDLGSLGNNEQFF. In nucleotides, the CDR3 is TGTGCCAGCAGTGATCTGGGCTCGCTTGGAAACAATGAGCAGTTCTTC. The V call is TRBV25-1, the J call TRBJ2-1, with D unclear. The V end lost 3 bases, the J end lost 5 bases, and 17 bases lay between the germline ends. Germline V gene data show CDR1 as MGHDK and CDR2 as SYGVNS. The CDR3 consists of 16 residues.

This clonotype was observed at least ten times. The rearrangement joins TRBV7-9 to TRBJ2-2; D is unresolved. Trimming shortened V by 1 base and J by 1 base, and 1 base separated the two germline ends. Germline assignment: CDR1 SEHNR and CDR2 FQNEAQ (reference sequence). The CDR3 sequence is 13 residues long. The CDR3 here is CASSLENTGELFF. The CDR3 region has the DNA TGTGCCAGCAGCTTAGAGAACACCGGGGAGCTGTTTTTT.

This clonotype was found many times. J is TRBJ1-2 and V is TRBV20-1; no firm D call. Trimming cost V 6 bases and J 6 bases, with 14 bases left between them. Germline CDR1 and CDR2: DFQATT and SNEGSKA (reference sequence). The CDR3 is 12 residues long. CDR3 residues: CSARLLSDGYTF. CDR3 in DNA: TGCAGTGCCAGATTATTATCCGATGGCTACACCTTC.